This T cell receptor (beta chain) stems from a study of blood T cell repertoires in COVID-19. Only in-frame clones appear in the TCRdb table, and some are missing; sequencing was by immunoSEQ multiplex PCR. Here the sample spans about 86,000 clones, around 87% being singletons. Per the germline V gene, CDR1 is LGHNA and CDR2 is YNFKEQ. The junction had 10 bases not matched to a gene; V was cut back by 0 bases and J by 6 bases. This CDR3 comprises 17 residues. This TCR derives from a human donor in a cohort sampled during active COVID-19. Specimen: peripheral blood. The chain has TRBV4-2 and TRBJ2-1, with 8 bases aligning to TRBD2. The CDR3 protein is CASSQDIRAGVFNEQFF. The DNA for the CDR3 is TGTGCCAGCAGCCAAGATATTCGAGCGGGAGTTTTCAATGAGCAGTTCTTC.